This paragraph covers one T cell receptor (beta chain) sequence. These data are taken from a study of blood T cell repertoires in COVID-19. Turning to the study itself: Acute and convalescent COVID-19 samples came from the United States, Italy and Spain. The cDNA or gDNA used as material had been derived from T cells, B-cell-depleted T cells, or PBMCs.

The CDR3 is 15 amino acids. Per the germline V gene, CDR1 is SEHNR and CDR2 is FQNEAQ (reference sequence). Trimming left V 2 bases short and J 0 bases short, with 10 bases between. The assay was immunoSEQ multiplex PCR, and TCRdb's table has in-frame clones only and misses some. The sample has 490,000 or so clones, roughly 90% seen once. The study assigned cohorts using participant-reported clinical history. Recovery meant two consecutive negative NP/OP PCR tests, professional clearance, or resolved symptoms. The specimen was PBMCs or T cells enriched from blood (not recorded which). The V gene is TRBV7-9, the J gene TRBJ1-1; the D is unclear. The clonotype comes from a woman between 40 and 55 years old who had recovered from COVID-19. CDR3 region: CASSLIGEMNTEAFF. CDR3 sequence (DNA): TGTGCCAGCAGCTTAATTGGAGAAATGAACACTGAAGCTTTCTTT.